These 29 T cell receptor beta chains share one sample of origin, sequenced in a study of cytomegalovirus exposure and HLA in healthy donors. PCR used 60 Vbeta primers and 13 Jbeta primers. Some clones are missing from TCRdb's copy, which holds only in-frame ones; the method was immunoSEQ multiplex PCR. This table holds around 120,000 clones, 75% to 90% found once. The source material was PBMCs. The receptors derive from a female donor in good health and CMV-seropositive.

V is TRBV27 and J is TRBJ2-5, with 14 nucleotides matching TRBD2. The junction had 6 bases not matched to a gene; V was cut back by 4 bases and J by 5 bases. Per germline, CDR1 MNHEY and CDR2 SMNVEV (reference sequence). CDR3 size: 16 residues. The CDR3 loop is CASSSWTSGGLETQYF. CDR3 DNA sequence: TGTGCCAGCAGTTCCTGGACTAGCGGGGGGTTGGAGACCCAGTACTTC.

The chain couples TRBV4-2 to TRBJ2-3; 12 nucleotides align to TRBD2. V was clipped by 1 base and J by 0 bases; unmatched bases: 5. Germline lookup yields CDR1 LGHNA and CDR2 YNFKEQ. CDR3 length: 18 amino acids. CDR3 sequence reads: CASSQGPSGGVSTDTQYF. In DNA form, the CDR3 reads TGTGCCAGCAGCCAAGGACCTAGCGGGGGGGTGAGCACAGATACGCAGTATTTT.

This clone was detected a few times. V gene TRBV18 combines with J gene TRBJ1-2, with a weak D call TRBD1 (5 bases). The germline V gene encodes CDR1 KGHSH and CDR2 LQKENI. This CDR3 is built from 13 residues. Trimming cost V 0 bases and J 5 bases, with 7 bases left between them. DNA for the CDR3: TGTGCCAGCTCACCACCGGCAGGGTATGGCTACACCTTC. It yields the protein CASSPPAGYGYTF.

This clone came up once. The V gene is TRBV7-8, the J gene TRBJ2-5, with 15 bases aligning to TRBD2. Germline V CDR1 and CDR2: SGHVS, FQNEAQ. V was clipped by 7 bases and J by 2 bases; unmatched bases: 5. There are 16 residues in the CDR3. The DNA for the CDR3 is TGTGCCAGCACCAAGGGACTAGCGGGGGGACAAGAGACCCAGTACTTC. Protein sequence: CASTKGLAGGQETQYF.

This clone was observed once. This chain uses TRBV7-2 with TRBJ1-2, with TRBD1 as a possible D gene (6 bases). This CDR3 spans 17 amino acids. Germline V gives CDR1 SGHTA, CDR2 FQGNSA. The V gene lost 5 bases and the J gene lost 3 bases, with 22 bases spanning the gap. DNA of the CDR3: TGTGCCAGCAGCGATTCGACGAGGGGCAGGGGTTACTATGGCTACACCTTC. It encodes CASSDSTRGRGYYGYTF. Full variable domain (outside the CDR3, taken from reference TRBV7-2 and TRBJ1-2): GAGVSQSPSNKVTEKGKDVELRCDPISGHTALYWYRQSLGQGLEFLIYFQGNSAPDKSGLPSDRFSAERTGGSVSTLTIQRTQQEDSAVYLCASSDSTRGRGYYGYTFGSGTRLTVV.

The J gene is TRBJ1-6, the V gene TRBV19, with TRBD1 as a possible D gene (5 bases). The CDR3 contains 15 residues. Germline V gives CDR1 LNHDA, CDR2 SQIVND (reference sequence). The ends were cut back, 3 bases at V and 2 bases at J, with 8 bases in the middle. CDR3 coding DNA: TGTGCCAGTAGTATCGGGGGACCCTATAATTCACCCCTCCACTTT. Translated: CASSIGGPYNSPLHF.

The chain combines TRBV19 with TRBJ2-7; 10 bases are a match to TRBD2. Germline V lookup: CDR1 LNHDA, CDR2 SQIVND (reference sequence). After removal of 3 bases from V and 2 bases from J, the junction contained 4 bases not matched to a gene. The CDR3 loop spans 15 amino acids. The CDR3 sequence: CASSMERGGTYEQYF. The CDR3 bases are TGTGCCAGTAGTATGGAGCGGGGGGGGACCTACGAGCAGTACTTC.

This chain connects TRBV11-2 to TRBJ2-5; 8 bases align to TRBD2. The CDR3 has 14 residues. The germline V gene encodes CDR1 SGHAT and CDR2 FQNNGV. The ends lost 3 bases at V and 4 bases at J; junction bases unmatched: 4. In DNA form, the CDR3 reads TGTGCCAGCAGCTTTAACGGGGGGGCAGAGACCCAGTACTTC. Residues: CASSFNGGAETQYF.

J is TRBJ1-1 and V is TRBV18; perhaps TRBD1 as D (6 bases). The V gene lost 1 base and the J gene lost 5 bases, with 14 bases spanning the gap. CDR1 and CDR2 from the germline V gene are KGHSH and LQKENI. This CDR3 is 15 amino acids long. The CDR3 bases are TGTGCCAGCTCACCACGGCTGGGGGCAGGGACTGAAGCTTTCTTT. Protein: CASSPRLGAGTEAFF.

The chain carries TRBV2 and TRBJ2-7; TRBD2 matches 11 bases. This CDR3 comprises 14 residues. Germline V gene data show CDR1 as SNHLY and CDR2 as FYNNEI. Trimming at V came to 6 bases and at J to 7 bases, leaving 8 bases not matched to a gene. The CDR3 nucleotides read TGTGCCAGCAGGGTTAGCGGGGGGGCGGGAGAGCAGTACTTC. As protein: CASRVSGGAGEQYF.

This clone was seen a handful of times. This chain connects TRBV7-2 to TRBJ1-1, with TRBD1 as a possible D gene (5 bases). In germline, CDR1 is SGHTA, CDR2 FQGNSA. The CDR3 extends over 16 amino acids. Trimming pared 0 bases from V and 0 bases from J, leaving 11 bases between. CDR3 sequence (DNA): TGTGCCAGCAGCTTAGCCCCGCGGGGGATGAACACTGAAGCTTTCTTT. Its translation: CASSLAPRGMNTEAFF. The entire variable domain, with the rest obtained from reference TRBV7-2 and TRBJ1-1, is as follows: GAGVSQSPSNKVTEKGKDVELRCDPISGHTALYWYRQSLGQGLEFLIYFQGNSAPDKSGLPSDRFSAERTGGSVSTLTIQRTQQEDSAVYLCASSLAPRGMNTEAFFGQGTRLTVV.

The chain recombines TRBV15 with TRBJ2-3; perhaps TRBD2 as D (6 bases). Germline V gives CDR1 LNHNV, CDR2 YYDKDF (reference sequence). Deletions cut 1 base from V and 2 bases from J, with 25 bases between. This CDR3 is 20 amino acids long. The CDR3 spells CATSRVMGTPGLPLTDTQYF. CDR3 nucleotide sequence: TGTGCCACCAGCAGAGTGATGGGGACTCCCGGCCTCCCCCTCACAGATACGCAGTATTTT.

V is TRBV4-2 and J is TRBJ2-3; D is unresolved. The CDR3 spans 12 residues. Germline CDR1 reads LGHNA; CDR2 reads YNFKEQ. V lost 2 bases, J lost 2 bases, and 2 bases lay in between. CDR3 sequence: CASSQLTDTQYF. In DNA, the CDR3 is TGTGCCAGCAGCCAACTCACAGATACGCAGTATTTT.

The chain has TRBV10-3 and TRBJ2-5; D may be TRBD2 (6 bases). This CDR3 contains 14 residues. Between the trimmed V and J ends, which lost 3 bases and 9 bases, there was a span of 17 bases. Germline CDR1 ENHRY, CDR2 SYGVKD. CDR3 sequence reads: CAISETSYNGAQYF. CDR3 sequence (DNA): TGTGCCATCAGTGAAACTAGCTACAACGGGGCCCAGTACTTC.

CDR3 amino acids: CASSFYRTGGQDGYTF. Here the CDR3 DNA reads TGTGCCAGCAGCTTTTATCGGACAGGGGGTCAAGATGGCTACACCTTC. The chain recombines TRBV5-6 with TRBJ1-2; 10 nucleotides match TRBD1. CDR3 length: 16 amino acids. V dropped 2 bases and J dropped 6; count of bases not matched to a gene: 10. Germline V CDR1 and CDR2: SGHDT, YYEEEE.

The chain links TRBV2 to TRBJ1-3; 8 positions match TRBD1. CDR1 and CDR2 from the germline V gene are SNHLY and FYNNEI. V gave up 6 bases and J gave up 3 bases; unmatched junction bases: 4. The CDR3 is made up of 14 amino acids. The CDR3 bases are TGTGCCAGCAGGCAGGGGGCGAGTGGAAACACCATATATTTT. It specifies CASRQGASGNTIYF.

The sample holds a few counts of this clone. The chain is built from TRBV28 and TRBJ1-2, with D perhaps matching TRBD1 (5 bases). This CDR3 has 16 residues. The germline CDR1 and CDR2 sequences are MDHEN and SYDVKM. V was trimmed by 3 bases and J by 0 bases, leaving 14 bases between them. The CDR3 loop is CASSLGGGGPNYGYTF. CDR3 coding DNA: TGTGCCAGCAGTTTGGGGGGTGGAGGACCTAACTATGGCTACACCTTC.

V usage is TRBV11-1 and J usage is TRBJ2-3, with 7 bases matching TRBD1. The CDR3 sequence is 14 residues long. Unmatched junction bases numbered 9, after V lost 6 bases and J lost 6 bases. Germline V gives CDR1 SGHAT, CDR2 FQDESV (reference sequence). The CDR3 region is CASRLSTGWDTQYF. The CDR3 DNA follows: TGTGCCAGCAGGTTGTCGACAGGGTGGGATACGCAGTATTTT.

This chain connects TRBV5-1 to TRBJ1-6, with TRBD1 identical over 9 bases. CDR3 length: 14 amino acids. V shed 4 bases, J shed 8 bases, and the junction held 4 bases outside the gene matches. CDR1 is SGHRS and CDR2 is YFSETQ in the germline V gene. The CDR3 DNA follows: TGCGCCAGCAGCCAACAGGGGGCTTATTCACCCCTCCACTTT. Its translation is CASSQQGAYSPLHF.

J is TRBJ2-4 and V is TRBV19; D perhaps matches TRBD2 (5 bases). Germline values: CDR1 LNHDA, CDR2 SQIVND (reference sequence). The CDR3 extends over 17 amino acids. V was clipped by 2 bases and J by 0 bases, with 14 bases between them. CDR3 in DNA: TGTGCCAGTAGTATACGGAGGTCTATACTAGCCAAAAACATTCAGTACTTC. Protein sequence: CASSIRRSILAKNIQYF. Looking up the rest from reference TRBV19 and TRBJ2-4 gives the full variable domain: DGGITQSPKYLFRKEGQNVTLSCEQNLNHDAMYWYRQDPGQGLRLIYYSQIVNDFQKGDIAEGYSVSREKKESFPLTVTSAQKNPTAFYLCASSIRRSILAKNIQYFGAGTRLSVL.

The V gene is TRBV6-1, the J gene TRBJ1-3; D not certain. The CDR3 totals 14 residues. CDR1 is MNHNS and CDR2 is SASEGT in the germline V gene. V gave up 10 bases and J gave up 0 bases, with 13 bases separating them. The CDR3 DNA reads as TGTGCCACAAGACCGGGAACCTCTGGAAACACCATATATTTT. Translating gives CATRPGTSGNTIYF.

The rearrangement links TRBV7-9 to TRBJ2-1; TRBD2 is a possible D gene (7 bases). The CDR3 is made up of 14 amino acids. CDR1 and CDR2 from the germline V gene are SEHNR and FQNEAQ (reference sequence). The V end lost 5 bases, the J end lost 7 bases, and 15 bases lay between the germline ends. This chain's CDR3 is CASSPGGGPNEQFF. CDR3 nucleotide sequence: TGTGCCAGCAGCCCCGGCGGGGGCCCAAATGAGCAGTTCTTC.

For this clone: The sample carries other DNA sequences with the same CDR3. The V call is TRBV2, the J call TRBJ1-3, with TRBD1 as a possible D gene (6 bases). V was shortened by 6 bases and J by 2 bases, with 11 bases between the two germline ends. The germline V gene encodes CDR1 SNHLY and CDR2 FYNNEI. The CDR3 sequence is 14 residues long. CDR3 in amino acids: CASSLQGAGNTIYF. The CDR3 DNA sequence: TGTGCCAGCAGCTTACAGGGTGCTGGAAACACCATATATTTT.

This sequence joins TRBV5-1 and TRBJ2-5; 14 bases align to TRBD2. CDR1 is SGHRS, CDR2 YFSETQ, per germline. The CDR3 runs to 16 residues. With V trimmed by 5 bases and J by 5 bases, 8 bases remained unmatched. This chain's CDR3 is CASRSGTSGGQETQYF. The CDR3 region has the DNA TGCGCCAGCAGGTCCGGGACTAGCGGGGGCCAGGAGACCCAGTACTTC.

The chain employs TRBV4-1 and TRBJ1-2, with no clear D. Germline CDR1 and CDR2: MGHRA and YSYEKL. This CDR3 contains 12 residues. The V and J ends lost 0 bases and 8 bases respectively, with 7 bases between them. The CDR3 DNA is TGCGCCAGCAGCCAAGATGGACTCGGCTACACCTTC. It encodes CASSQDGLGYTF.

The CDR3 DNA follows: TGTGCCTGGACCAACGGCAGGCTGGGTAATCAGCCCCAGCATTTT. Its translation is CAWTNGRLGNQPQHF. The V call is TRBV30, the J call TRBJ1-5; no reliable D call. V lost 4 bases, J lost 4 bases, and 17 bases lay in between. The CDR3 is 15 amino acids. Germline V gene data show CDR1 as GTSNPN and CDR2 as SVGIG (reference sequence).

This clone has only a few counts. The chain links TRBV4-1 to TRBJ2-7; 7 bases map to TRBD2. CDR3 length: 14 amino acids. The ends lost 4 bases at V and 3 bases at J; junction bases unmatched: 6. In germline, CDR1 is MGHRA, CDR2 YSYEKL. The CDR3 DNA follows: TGCGCCAGCAGCCTGGGGAGGGGAGGCTACGAGCAGTACTTC. The encoded protein is CASSLGRGGYEQYF.

Remarks on this clone: The germline gene is not matched at one end of the junction; a read error may be the cause. The gene calls are TRBV5-6 and TRBJ1-5; TRBD1 matches 7 bases. Germline CDR1 reads SGHDT; CDR2 reads YYEEEE. The CDR3 runs 14 residues. DNA for the CDR3: TGTGCCAGCAGTACAGGGGCCATGTTTCAGCCCCGGCATTTT. Its translation is CASSTGAMFQPRHF.

The sample holds one count of this clone. The chain carries TRBV18 and TRBJ1-4, with D unclear. V lost 3 bases and J lost 0, with 14 bases in between. The germline V gene has CDR1 KGHSH and CDR2 LQKENI. This CDR3 region has 17 residues. CDR3 in amino acids: CASSPDRGLATNEKLFF. DNA for the CDR3: TGTGCCAGCTCACCTGACCGCGGGCTTGCAACTAATGAAAAACTGTTTTTT.